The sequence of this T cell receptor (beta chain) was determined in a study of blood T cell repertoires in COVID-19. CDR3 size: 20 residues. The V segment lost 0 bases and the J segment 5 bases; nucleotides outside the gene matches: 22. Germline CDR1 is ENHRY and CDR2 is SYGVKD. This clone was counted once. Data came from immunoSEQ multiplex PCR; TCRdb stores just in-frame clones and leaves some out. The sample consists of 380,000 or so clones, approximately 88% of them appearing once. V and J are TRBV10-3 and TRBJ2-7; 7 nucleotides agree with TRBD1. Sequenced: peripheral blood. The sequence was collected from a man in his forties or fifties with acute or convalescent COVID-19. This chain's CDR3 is CAISESKFPPRNRGSHEQYF. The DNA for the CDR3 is TGTGCCATCAGTGAGTCGAAATTCCCCCCCAGAAACAGGGGTAGCCACGAGCAGTACTTC.